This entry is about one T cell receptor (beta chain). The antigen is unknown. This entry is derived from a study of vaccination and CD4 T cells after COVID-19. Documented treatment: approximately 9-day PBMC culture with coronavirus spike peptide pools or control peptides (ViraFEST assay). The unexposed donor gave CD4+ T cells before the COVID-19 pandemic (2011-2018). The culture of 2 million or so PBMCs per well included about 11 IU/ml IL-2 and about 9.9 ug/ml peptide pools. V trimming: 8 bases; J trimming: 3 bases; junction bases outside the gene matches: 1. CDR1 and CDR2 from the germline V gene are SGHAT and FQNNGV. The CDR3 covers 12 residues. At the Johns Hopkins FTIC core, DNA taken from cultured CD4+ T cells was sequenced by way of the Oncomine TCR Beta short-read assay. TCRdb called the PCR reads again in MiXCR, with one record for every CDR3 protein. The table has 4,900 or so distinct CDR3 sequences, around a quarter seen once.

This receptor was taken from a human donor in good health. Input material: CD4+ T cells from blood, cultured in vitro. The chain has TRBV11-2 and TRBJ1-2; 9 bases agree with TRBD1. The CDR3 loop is CASRQGDYGYTF. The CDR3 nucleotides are TGTGCCAGCCGACAGGGGGACTATGGCTACACCTTC.